This entry features one TCR beta chain sequence. No cognate antigen has been identified for it. One base away there is no much larger clone; base qualities are not given. This entry belongs to a study of control samples from healthy donors and cancer patients (TCRdb year 2020). Libraries were made using the immunoSEQ multiplex PCR assay. TCRdb retrieved this table from immuneACCESS and kept in-frame rearrangements only. Not all clones are present; in checked studies, unresolved V genes account for under half, and no reason is known for the remainder. In all, the sample holds about 250,000 clones, and almost 85% of those were seen once. The biggest ten clones account for about an eighth of the sample. The germline ends are 7 bases apart after V is trimmed by 1 base and J by 3 bases. The CDR3 contains 14 residues, cysteine and phenylalanine counted. Of the read, only the CDR3 DNA is kept; its 42 bases are in frame from base 1. The germline V gene yields SGHVS for CDR1 and FQNEAQ for CDR2.

The clonotype was recovered from a woman in her sixties or seventies with lung cancer. The chain was built from TRBV7-8 and TRBJ2-1, and the D gene may be TRBD2, 6 bases matching. The sample was PBMCs. The DNA is as follows: TGTGCCAGCAGCTTAGTTAGCGGCTACAATGAGCAGTTCTTC. Translated, it gives CASSLVSGYNEQFF.